This TCR beta chain was sequenced during a study of cytomegalovirus exposure and HLA in healthy donors. Looking at the study overall: A later analysis reported the same platform for the roughly 120 validation repertoires and the approximately 640 first-cohort repertoires. Findings and caveats of the study: While the bulk of TCR sequences proved rare, some public TCRs turned up in many donors.

There are 13 residues in the CDR3. Germline V CDR1 and CDR2: SGHNT, YYREEE (reference sequence). The V gene end was trimmed by 3 bases and the J gene end by 2 bases; junction bases not matched to a gene: 2. The assay was immunoSEQ multiplex PCR, and TCRdb's table has in-frame clones only and misses some. This sample yields around 160,000 clones, of which 80% to 85% are seen a single time; 10% to 13% belongs to the top ten. This clone was counted between two and nine times. The antigen is undetermined. The chain recombines TRBV5-4 with TRBJ2-7; 7 bases align to TRBD1. Sequenced: PBMCs. This receptor was obtained from a man aged 30-40 years in good health and CMV-seropositive. The CDR3 DNA follows: TGTGCCAGCAGCTCACAGGGGACCTACGAGCAGTACTTC. Translating it yields CASSSQGTYEQYF. The whole variable domain, filled in from reference TRBV5-4 and TRBJ2-7, reads ETGVTQSPTHLIKTRGQQVTLRCSSQSGHNTVSWYQQALGQGPQFIFQYYREEENGRGNFPPRFSGLQFPNYSSELNVNALELDDSALYLCASSSQGTYEQYFGPGTRLTVT.